This T cell receptor (beta chain) originates from a study of control samples from healthy donors and cancer patients. V dropped 3 bases and J dropped 4; count of bases not matched to a gene: 4. Germline CDR1 and CDR2: SGHNT and YYREEE (reference sequence). The CDR3 consists of 16 residues. This clone was observed a single time. Profiled with immunoSEQ multiplex PCR; TCRdb holds only in-frame clones, not every one. The repertoire holds around 250,000 clones, with roughly 87% as singletons. The TCR sequence derives from a woman aged 60-70 years with lung cancer. The V gene is TRBV5-4, the J gene TRBJ2-5; 15 bases are a match to TRBD2. Sequenced: PBMCs. As DNA, the CDR3 is TGTGCCAGCAGCTATGGACTAGCGGGAGGGTTAGAGACCCAGTACTTC. It is translated as CASSYGLAGGLETQYF.